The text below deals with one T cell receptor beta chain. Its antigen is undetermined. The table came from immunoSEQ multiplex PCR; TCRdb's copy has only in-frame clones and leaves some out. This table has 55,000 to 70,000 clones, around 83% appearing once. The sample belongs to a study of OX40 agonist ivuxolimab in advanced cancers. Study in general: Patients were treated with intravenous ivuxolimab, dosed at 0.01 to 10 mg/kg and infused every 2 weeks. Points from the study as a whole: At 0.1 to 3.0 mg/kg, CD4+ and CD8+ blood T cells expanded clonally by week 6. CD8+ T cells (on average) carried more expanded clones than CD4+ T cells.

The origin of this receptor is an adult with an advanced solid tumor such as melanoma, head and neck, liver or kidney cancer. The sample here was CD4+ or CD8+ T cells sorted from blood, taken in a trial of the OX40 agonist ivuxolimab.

The CDR3 region has the DNA TGTGCCAGCTCAGCCGGGAGGGGAGCGAACACTGAAGCTTTCTTT. This translates into CASSAGRGANTEAFF. The gene calls are TRBV18 and TRBJ1-1; possibly TRBD1 for D (5 bases). Trimming removed 5 bases at V and 1 base at J, with 14 bases between. This CDR3 spans 15 amino acids. Germline loops: CDR1 KGHSH, CDR2 LQKENI.